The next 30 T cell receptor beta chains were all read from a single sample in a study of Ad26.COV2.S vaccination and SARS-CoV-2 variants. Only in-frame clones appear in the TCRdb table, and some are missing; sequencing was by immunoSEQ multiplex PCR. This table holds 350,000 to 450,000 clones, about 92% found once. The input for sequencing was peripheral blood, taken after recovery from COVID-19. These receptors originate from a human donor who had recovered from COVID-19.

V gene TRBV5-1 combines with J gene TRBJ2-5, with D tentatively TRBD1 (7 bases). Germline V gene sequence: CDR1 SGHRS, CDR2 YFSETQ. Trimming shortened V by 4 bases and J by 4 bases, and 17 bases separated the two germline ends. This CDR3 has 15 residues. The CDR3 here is CASSVTGVEGETQYF. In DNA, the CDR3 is TGCGCCAGCAGCGTTACAGGGGTGGAGGGAGAGACCCAGTACTTC.

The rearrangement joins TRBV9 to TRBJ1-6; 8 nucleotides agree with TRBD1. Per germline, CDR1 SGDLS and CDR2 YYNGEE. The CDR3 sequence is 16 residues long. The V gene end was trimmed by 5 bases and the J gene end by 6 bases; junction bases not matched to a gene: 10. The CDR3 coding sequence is TGTGCCAGCAGAGACCTTAGGACAGGGAGTAATTCACCCCTCCACTTT. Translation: CASRDLRTGSNSPLHF.

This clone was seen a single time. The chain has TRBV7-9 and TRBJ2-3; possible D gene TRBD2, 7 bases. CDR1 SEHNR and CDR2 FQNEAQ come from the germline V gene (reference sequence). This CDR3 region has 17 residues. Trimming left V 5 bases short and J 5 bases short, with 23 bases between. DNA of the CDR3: TGTGCCAGCAGCATCCTTAGGGGGGGCTTGAGGGAAGATACGCAGTATTTT. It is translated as CASSILRGGLREDTQYF.

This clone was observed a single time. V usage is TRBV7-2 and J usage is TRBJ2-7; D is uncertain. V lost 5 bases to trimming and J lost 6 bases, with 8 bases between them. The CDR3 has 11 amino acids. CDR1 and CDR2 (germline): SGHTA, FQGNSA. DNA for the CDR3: TGTGCCAGCAGCCTCTCGGCCGAGCAGTACTTC. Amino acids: CASSLSAEQYF.

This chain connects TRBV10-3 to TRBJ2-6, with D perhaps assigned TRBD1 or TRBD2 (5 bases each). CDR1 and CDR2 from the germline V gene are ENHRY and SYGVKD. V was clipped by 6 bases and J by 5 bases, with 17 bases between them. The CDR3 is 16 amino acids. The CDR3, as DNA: TGTGCCATCAGCGAAGCAGGGACCCCTAGGGCCAACGTCCTGACTTTC. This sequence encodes CAISEAGTPRANVLTF.

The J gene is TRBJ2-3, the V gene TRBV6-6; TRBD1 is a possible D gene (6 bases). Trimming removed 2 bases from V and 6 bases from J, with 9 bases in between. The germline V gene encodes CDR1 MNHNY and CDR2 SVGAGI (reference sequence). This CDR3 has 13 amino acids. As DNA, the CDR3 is TGTGCCAGCAGTTACCCAGGGGTGGATACGCAGTATTTT. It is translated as CASSYPGVDTQYF.

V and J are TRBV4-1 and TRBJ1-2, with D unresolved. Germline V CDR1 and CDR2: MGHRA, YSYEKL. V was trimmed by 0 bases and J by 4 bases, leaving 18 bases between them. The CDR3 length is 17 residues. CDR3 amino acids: CASSQEGSPEWSYGYTF. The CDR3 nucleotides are TGCGCCAGCAGCCAAGAAGGCAGCCCCGAGTGGAGCTATGGCTACACCTTC.

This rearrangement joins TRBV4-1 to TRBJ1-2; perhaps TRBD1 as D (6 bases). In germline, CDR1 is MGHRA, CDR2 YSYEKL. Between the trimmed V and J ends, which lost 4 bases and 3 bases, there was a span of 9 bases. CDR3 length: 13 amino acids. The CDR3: CASSPSGDYGYTF. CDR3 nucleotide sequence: TGCGCCAGCAGCCCTTCAGGGGACTATGGCTACACCTTC.

The CDR3 DNA reads as TGTGCCAGCTTCCGGGACCAAGAGACCCAGTACTTC. Residues: CASFRDQETQYF. The rearrangement joins TRBV18 to TRBJ2-5; D is unresolved. Trimming shortened V by 7 bases and J by 0 bases, and 6 bases separated the two germline ends. The germline V gene has CDR1 KGHSH and CDR2 LQKENI. The CDR3 is 12 amino acids.

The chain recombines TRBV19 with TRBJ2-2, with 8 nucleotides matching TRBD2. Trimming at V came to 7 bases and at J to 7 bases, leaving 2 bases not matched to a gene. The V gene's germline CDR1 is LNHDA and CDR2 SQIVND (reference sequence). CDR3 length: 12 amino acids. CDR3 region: CASTREGGELFF. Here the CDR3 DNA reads TGTGCCAGTACCCGGGAGGGCGGGGAGCTGTTTTTT. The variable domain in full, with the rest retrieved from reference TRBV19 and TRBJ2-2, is DGGITQSPKYLFRKEGQNVTLSCEQNLNHDAMYWYRQDPGQGLRLIYYSQIVNDFQKGDIAEGYSVSREKKESFPLTVTSAQKNPTAFYLCASTREGGELFFGEGSRLTVL.

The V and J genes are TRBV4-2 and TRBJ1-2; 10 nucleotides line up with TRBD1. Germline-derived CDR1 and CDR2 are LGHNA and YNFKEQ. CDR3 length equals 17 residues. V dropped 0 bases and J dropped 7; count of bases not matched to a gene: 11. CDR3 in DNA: TGTGCCAGCAGCCAAGATCGCACGACAGGGGGCGGACGTGGCTACACCTTC. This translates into CASSQDRTTGGGRGYTF.

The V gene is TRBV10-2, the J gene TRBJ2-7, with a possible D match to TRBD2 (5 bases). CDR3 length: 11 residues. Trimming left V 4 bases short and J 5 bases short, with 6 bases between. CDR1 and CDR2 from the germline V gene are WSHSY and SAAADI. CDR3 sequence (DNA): TGCGCCAGCAGTGTGAGGGACGAGCAGTACTTC. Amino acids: CASSVRDEQYF.

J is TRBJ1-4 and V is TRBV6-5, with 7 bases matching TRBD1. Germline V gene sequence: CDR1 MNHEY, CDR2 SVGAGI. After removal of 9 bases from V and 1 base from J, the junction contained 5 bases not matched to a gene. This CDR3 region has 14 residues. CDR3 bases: TGTGCCAGTCGACAGGGAATAACTAATGAAAAACTGTTTTTT. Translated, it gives CASRQGITNEKLFF.

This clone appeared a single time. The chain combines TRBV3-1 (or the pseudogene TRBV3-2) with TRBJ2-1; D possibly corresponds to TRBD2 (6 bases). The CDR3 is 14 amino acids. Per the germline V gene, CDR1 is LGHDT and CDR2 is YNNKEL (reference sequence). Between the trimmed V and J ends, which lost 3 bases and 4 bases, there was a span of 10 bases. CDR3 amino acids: CASSHAGTYNEQFF. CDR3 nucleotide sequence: TGTGCCAGCAGCCACGCCGGGACTTACAATGAGCAGTTCTTC.

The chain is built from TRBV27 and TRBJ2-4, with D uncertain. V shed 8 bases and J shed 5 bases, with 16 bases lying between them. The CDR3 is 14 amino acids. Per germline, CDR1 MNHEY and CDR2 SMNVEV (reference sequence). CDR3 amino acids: CASRVGRSENIQYF. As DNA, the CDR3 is TGTGCCAGCCGGGTAGGACGGAGCGAAAACATTCAGTACTTC.

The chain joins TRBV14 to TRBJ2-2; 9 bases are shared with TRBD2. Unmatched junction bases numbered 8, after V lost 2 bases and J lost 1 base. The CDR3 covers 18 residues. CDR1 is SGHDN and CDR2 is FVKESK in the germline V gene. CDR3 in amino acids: CASSQRRGTSLNTGELFF. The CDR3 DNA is TGTGCCAGCAGCCAAAGGAGGGGGACTAGCCTGAACACCGGGGAGCTGTTTTTT.

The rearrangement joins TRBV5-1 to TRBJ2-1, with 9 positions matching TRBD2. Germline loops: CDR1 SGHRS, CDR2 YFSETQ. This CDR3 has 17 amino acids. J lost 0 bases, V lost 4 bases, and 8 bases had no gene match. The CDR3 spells CASSQTSGEISYNEQFF. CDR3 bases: TGCGCCAGCAGCCAGACTAGCGGCGAAATCTCCTACAATGAGCAGTTCTTC.

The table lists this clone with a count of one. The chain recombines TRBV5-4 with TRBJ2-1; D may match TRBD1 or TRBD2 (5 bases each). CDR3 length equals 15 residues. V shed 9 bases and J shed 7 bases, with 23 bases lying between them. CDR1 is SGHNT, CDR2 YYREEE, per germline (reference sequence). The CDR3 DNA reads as TGTGCCACCCGCCCCGGGACGCCCCTATCGAATGAGCAGTTCTTC. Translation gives CATRPGTPLSNEQFF.

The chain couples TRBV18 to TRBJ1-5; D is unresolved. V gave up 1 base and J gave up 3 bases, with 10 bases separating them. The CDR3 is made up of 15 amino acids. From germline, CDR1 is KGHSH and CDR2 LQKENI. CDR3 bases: TGTGCCAGCTCACCACTGGAGGGATACAATCAGCCCCAGCATTTT. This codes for CASSPLEGYNQPQHF.

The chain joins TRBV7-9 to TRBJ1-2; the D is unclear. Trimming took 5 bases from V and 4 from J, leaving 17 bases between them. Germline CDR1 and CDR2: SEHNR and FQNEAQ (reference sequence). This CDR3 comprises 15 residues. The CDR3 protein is CASSPPYFGTYGYTF. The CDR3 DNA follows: TGTGCCAGCAGCCCCCCCTACTTTGGAACCTATGGCTACACCTTC.

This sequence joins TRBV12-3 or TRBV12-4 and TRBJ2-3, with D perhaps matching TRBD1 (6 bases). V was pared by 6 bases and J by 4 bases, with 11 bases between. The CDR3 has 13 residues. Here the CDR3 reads CASSLSGADTQYF. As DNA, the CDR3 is TGTGCCAGCAGCCTCTCAGGGGCAGATACGCAGTATTTT.

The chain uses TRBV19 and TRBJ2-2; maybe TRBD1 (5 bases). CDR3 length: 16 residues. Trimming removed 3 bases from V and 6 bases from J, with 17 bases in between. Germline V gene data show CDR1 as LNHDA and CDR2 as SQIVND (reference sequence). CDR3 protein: CASSMGWGSQAGELFF. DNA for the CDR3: TGTGCCAGTAGTATGGGGTGGGGCTCGCAGGCCGGGGAGCTGTTTTTT.

The CDR3, as DNA: TGTGCCACCAGAGGTGCAACTAATGAAAAACTGTTTTTT. Its translation: CATRGATNEKLFF. The V call is TRBV15, the J call TRBJ1-4; no firm D call. The germline gives CDR1 LNHNV, CDR2 YYDKDF (reference sequence). The V and J ends lost 6 bases and 0 bases respectively, with 5 bases between them. The CDR3 contains 13 residues. Variable domain in full (rest from reference TRBV15 and TRBJ1-4): DAMVIQNPRYQVTQFGKPVTLSCSQTLNHNVMYWYQQKSSQAPKLLFHYYDKDFNNEADTPDNFQSRRPNTSFCFLDIRSPGLGDTAMYLCATRGATNEKLFFGSGTQLSVL.

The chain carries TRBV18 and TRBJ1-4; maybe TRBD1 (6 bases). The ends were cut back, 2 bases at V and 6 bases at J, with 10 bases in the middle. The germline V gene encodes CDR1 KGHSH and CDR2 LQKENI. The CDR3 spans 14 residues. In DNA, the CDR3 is TGTGCCAGCTCACCAGGGGGGCCTGATGAAAAACTGTTTTTT. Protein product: CASSPGGPDEKLFF.

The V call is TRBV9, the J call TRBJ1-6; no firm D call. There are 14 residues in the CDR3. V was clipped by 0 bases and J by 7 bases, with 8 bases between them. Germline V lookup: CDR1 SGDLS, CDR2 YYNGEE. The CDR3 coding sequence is TGTGCCAGCAGCGTAGGGGCCCAAAATTCACCCCTCCACTTT. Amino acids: CASSVGAQNSPLHF.

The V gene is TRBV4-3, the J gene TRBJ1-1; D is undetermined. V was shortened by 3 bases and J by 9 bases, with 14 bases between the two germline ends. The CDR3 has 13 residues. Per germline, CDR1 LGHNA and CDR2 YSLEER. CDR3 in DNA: TGCGCCAGCAGCCAGAGGGAAAGGTTACAAGCTTTCTTT. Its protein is CASSQRERLQAFF.

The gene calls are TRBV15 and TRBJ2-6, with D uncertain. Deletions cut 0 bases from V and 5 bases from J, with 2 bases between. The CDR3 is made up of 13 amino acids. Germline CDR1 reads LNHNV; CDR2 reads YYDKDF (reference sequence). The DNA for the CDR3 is TGTGCCACCAGCAGAGAGAGGGCCAACGTCCTGACTTTC. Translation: CATSRERANVLTF.

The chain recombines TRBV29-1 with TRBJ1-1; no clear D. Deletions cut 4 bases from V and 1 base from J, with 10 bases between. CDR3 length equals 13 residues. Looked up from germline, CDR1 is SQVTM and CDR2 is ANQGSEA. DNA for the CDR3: TGCAGCGTTGGGCTTAAGGGGAACACTGAAGCTTTCTTT. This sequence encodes CSVGLKGNTEAFF. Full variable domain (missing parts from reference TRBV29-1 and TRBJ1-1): SAVISQKPSRDICQRGTSLTIQCQVDSQVTMMFWYRQQPGQSLTLIATANQGSEATYESGFVIDKFPISRPNLTFSTLTVSNMSPEDSSIYLCSVGLKGNTEAFFGQGTRLTVV.

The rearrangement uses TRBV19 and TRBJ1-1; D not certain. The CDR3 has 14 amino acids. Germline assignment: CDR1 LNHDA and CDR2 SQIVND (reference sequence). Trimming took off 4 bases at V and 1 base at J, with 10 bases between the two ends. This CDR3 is CASSKETTNTEAFF. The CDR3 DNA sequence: TGTGCCAGTAGTAAGGAGACAACGAACACTGAAGCTTTCTTT.

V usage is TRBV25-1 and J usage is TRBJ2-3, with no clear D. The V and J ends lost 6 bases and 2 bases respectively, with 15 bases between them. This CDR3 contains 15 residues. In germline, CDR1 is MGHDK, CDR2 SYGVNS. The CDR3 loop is CASRPPHRITDTQYF. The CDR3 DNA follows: TGTGCCAGCAGGCCGCCACACCGTATCACAGATACGCAGTATTTT.